The 2 T cell receptor beta chains below all came from one sample that was sequenced in a study of human T cells and chemical hapten exposure. Time point denoted: patch test 2, 6 weeks after DPC sensitization. The treatment was: therapeutic diphenylcyclopropenone sensitization with weekly scalp DPC. One entry per CDR3 protein results from TCRdb running MiXCR on the RACE reads. The data hold under 75,000 distinct CDR3 sequences, with over 6.5% observed a single time. The source was whole blood, collected in connection with sensitization to the hapten diphenylcyclopropenone (DPC). The receptors shown here come from a woman aged 45-65 years with alopecia areata. Some clones in this sample may be carry-over from other donors' samples.

This clonotype was picked up many times. The chain has TRBV7-9 and TRBJ2-7, with D tentatively TRBD1 (5 bases). Germline CDR1 and CDR2: SEHNR and FQNEAQ (reference sequence). V lost 0 bases to trimming and J lost 5 bases, with 11 bases between them. The CDR3 runs 14 residues. The CDR3 region has the DNA TGTGCCAGCAGCTTAGCGGGGCCGTCGAACGAGCAGTACTTC. This translates into CASSLAGPSNEQYF. Variable domain in full (rest from reference TRBV7-9 and TRBJ2-7): DTGVSQNPRHKITKRGQNVTFRCDPISEHNRLYWYRQTLGQGPEFLTYFQNEAQLEKSRLLSDRFSAERPKGSFSTLEIQRTEQGDSAMYLCASSLAGPSNEQYFGPGTRLTVT.

This clonotype was observed a few times. The chain carries TRBV20-1 and TRBJ2-7, with 7 nucleotides matching TRBD2. The CDR3 loop spans 15 amino acids. The trim removed 5 bases at V and 3 bases at J, leaving 13 bases unmatched. Germline V CDR1 and CDR2: DFQATT, SNEGSKA (reference sequence). CDR3 in DNA: TGCAGTGCTGCCCAAGTAAGCGGGAAATTCTACGAGCAGTACTTC. Encoded protein: CSAAQVSGKFYEQYF.